These T cell receptor beta chains were read from a single sample in a study of blood T cells in healthy people across ages. TCRdb re-analysed the 5' RACE reads in MiXCR, keeping a single row per CDR3 protein. The table has hundreds of thousands of distinct CDR3 sequences, around 43% seen once. The material sequenced was blood. The receptors were gathered from a man aged 55 to 69 in good health. Both conserved end residues are part of each CDR3. Each record gives: V gene, clone size, J gene, D gene, CDR3 DNA, CDR3 protein. D genes are given only for firm matches. Where a row states a size, it is once, few, many or the class of an expanded clone; other rows omit it.

>TRBV5-1|NA|TRBJ1-2|NA
TGCGCCAGCAGCTTGGGCAGGACGTATGATGGCTACACCTTC
CASSLGRTYDGYTF
>TRBV4-1|NA|TRBJ2-1|TRBD2
TGCGCCAGCAGCCGCCGGGAGGGAGTGCTTGAGCAGTTCTTC
CASSRREGVLEQFF
>TRBV14|few|TRBJ1-6|NA
TGTGCCAGCAGCCAAGGGCGCCAGTGGTGGGATAATAATTCACCCCTCCACTTT
CASSQGRQWWDNNSPLHF
>TRBV21-1|many|TRBJ2-7|NA
TGTGCCAGCAGCAAAACTCCTGGGGTTAAGGGGCCCTCCTACGAGCAGTACTTC
CASSKTPGVKGPSYEQYF
>TRBV15|few|TRBJ2-5|TRBD1
TGTGCCACCAGCAGAATATCCGGGACAGGGGAGACCCAGTACTTC
CATSRISGTGETQYF
>TRBV10-3|once|TRBJ2-7|TRBD2
TGTGCCATCGGCCTCCCCTTAGCGGGGGGGTACGGGCAGTACTTC
CAIGLPLAGGYGQYF
>TRBV5-1|NA|TRBJ2-1|NA
TGCGCCAGCAGCTTGGAGGGGCTCGCCTACAATGAGCAGTTCTTC
CASSLEGLAYNEQFF
>TRBV13|few|TRBJ2-3|TRBD1
TGTGCCAGCAGCTCATACAAGGGGGCTTCCACAGATACGCAGTATTTT
CASSSYKGASTDTQYF
>TRBV20-1|NA|TRBJ2-5|TRBD2
TGCAGTGCTAGCCCGACTAGCGGGGCTGAGACCCAGTACTTC
CSASPTSGAETQYF
>TRBV5-6|NA|TRBJ2-1|TRBD1
TGTGCCAGCAGCCTGGCGGACAGGGCGGACAATGAGCAGTTCTTC
CASSLADRADNEQFF
>TRBV20-1|many|TRBJ2-5|NA
TGCAGTGCTAGAGTGGATGGGACCCAAGAGACCCAGTACTTC
CSARVDGTQETQYF
>TRBV11-3|NA|TRBJ2-1|NA
TGTGCCAGCAGCGCACGCGGGACAGACAATGAGCAGTTCTTC
CASSARGTDNEQFF
>TRBV20-1|NA|TRBJ2-1|NA
TGCAGTGCTAGGAGCTTAGAGAGTGTCAGGAATGAGCAGTTCTTC
CSARSLESVRNEQFF
>TRBV9|few|TRBJ2-7|NA
TGTGCCAGCAGCGCGCAGTTCAGGGGGGACGAGCAGTACTTC
CASSAQFRGDEQYF
>TRBV6-6|NA|TRBJ2-7|NA
TGTGCCTCCCAAATCCGGGACAAGGCCTCCGAGCAGTACTTC
CASQIRDKASEQYF
>TRBV28|few|TRBJ2-7|TRBD1
TGTGCCAGCAGCCCGGGACAGGAACGTTACGAGCAGTACTTC
CASSPGQERYEQYF
>TRBV6-6|NA|TRBJ2-7|TRBD2
TGTGCCAGCAACATGGGGGGGGGATACGAGCAGTACTTC
CASNMGGGYEQYF
>TRBV3-1|NA|TRBJ2-2|NA
TGTGCCAGCAGCCTCTTCCGGGTACGGGACACCGGGGAGCTGTTTTTT
CASSLFRVRDTGELFF
>TRBV7-8|NA|TRBJ2-7|NA
TGTGCCAGCAGCTTAGTGTATGGCCCCGGGAAGCAGTACTTC
CASSLVYGPGKQYF
>TRBV7-8|NA|TRBJ2-7|NA
TGTGCCAGCACGTTGGGGCAGGGCGAATTTAACGAGCAGTACTTC
CASTLGQGEFNEQYF
>TRBV20-1|NA|TRBJ1-1|NA
TGCAGTGCTAGAGAACGGGCAGGGGTGGGCACTGAAGCTTTCTTT
CSARERAGVGTEAFF
>TRBV27|few|TRBJ1-1|TRBD1
TGTGCCAGCAGTACCCGGACAGGGGGGAACACTGAAGCTTTCTTT
CASSTRTGGNTEAFF
>TRBV28|many|TRBJ2-5|TRBD2
TGTGCCAGCAGTTTATCGCCGGGACTAGGGACGCTCCAAGAGACCCAGTACTTC
CASSLSPGLGTLQETQYF
>TRBV20-1|few|TRBJ1-5|NA
TGCAGTGCTAGGGCAGGGACCAATCAGCCCCAGCATTTT
CSARAGTNQPQHF
>TRBV18|few|TRBJ2-7|TRBD2
TGTGCCAGCTCCCGACTAGCGGGGGAGGGCGAGCAGTACTTC
CASSRLAGEGEQYF
>TRBV6-5|NA|TRBJ1-4|TRBD1
TGTGCCAGCAGTCCCCACAGGGGGGGGAAGGAAAAACTGTTTTTT
CASSPHRGGKEKLFF
>TRBV30|few|TRBJ1-2|NA
TGTGCCTGGAGTAGACCGTCCGGCCACCTGTATGGCTACACCTTC
CAWSRPSGHLYGYTF
>TRBV4-1|few|TRBJ1-2|NA
TGCGCCAGCAGCCGACTAGAGGGGGGAGCAGGCTATGGCTACACCTTC
CASSRLEGGAGYGYTF
>TRBV4-3|NA|TRBJ1-1|NA
TGCGCCAGCAGCCAAGTATACGAAACAGGGATGCCAACTGAAGCTTTCTTT
CASSQVYETGMPTEAFF
>TRBV20-1|NA|TRBJ1-1|TRBD1
TGCAGTGCTCAAACAGGGGGCCCCGCGACTGAAGCTTTCTTT
CSAQTGGPATEAFF
>TRBV4-1|NA|TRBJ1-2|TRBD1
TGCGCCAGCAGTGATCCGGGCGAGACAGGGGTGTCCTATGGCTACACCTTC
CASSDPGETGVSYGYTF
>TRBV20-1|many|TRBJ1-2|NA
TGCAGTGCTTCCGGTGGGGGCGCCAGGAACTATGGCTACACCTTC
CSASGGGARNYGYTF
>TRBV15|NA|TRBJ2-1|TRBD1
TGTGCCACCAGAGTTAAGACCGGGACAGGGGTAAATGAGCAGTTCTTC
CATRVKTGTGVNEQFF
>TRBV20-1|few|TRBJ2-1|NA
TGCAGTGCTAGTATCGGGGACAATGAGCAGTTCTTC
CSASIGDNEQFF
>TRBV5-1|once|TRBJ2-4|NA
TGCGCCAACCGCTCCGCCCTAGAAGGCATTCAGTACTTC
CANRSALEGIQYF
>TRBV6-5|few|TRBJ1-2|TRBD1
TGTGCCAGCAGTTACTCGGGACAGGGGGCAGAAGGCTACACCTTC
CASSYSGQGAEGYTF
>TRBV7-2|few|TRBJ2-7|TRBD2
TGTGCCAGCAGCTCAGCGGGGGCTTCTAGCGAGCAGTACTTC
CASSSAGASSEQYF
>TRBV20-1|few|TRBJ2-5|NA
TGCAGTGCTAGAGCTACCGGGGTGAGGGAGACCCAGTACTTC
CSARATGVRETQYF
>TRBV7-8|NA|TRBJ2-6|NA
TGTGCCAGCAGCTTTTCCGGCTCCGGGGCCAACGTCCTGACTTTC
CASSFSGSGANVLTF
>TRBV3-1|few|TRBJ2-7|TRBD2
TGTGCCAGCAGCCAAGGAAGCGGGGGCTCCTACGAGCAGTACTTC
CASSQGSGGSYEQYF
>TRBV6-2/TRBV6-3|NA|TRBJ1-1|NA
TGTGCCAGCAGACTCGGACGGACTACTGAAGCTTTCTTT
CASRLGRTTEAFF
>TRBV12-3/TRBV12-4|NA|TRBJ2-7|NA
TGTGCCAGCAGTTCCCGGGACCCCTACGAGCAGTACTTC
CASSSRDPYEQYF
>TRBV20-1|NA|TRBJ2-5|NA
TGCAGTGCTCCTGACACCCCTGGGACCCAGTACTTC
CSAPDTPGTQYF
>TRBV27|NA|TRBJ2-2|TRBD2
TGTGCCAGCAGGGGGGGGTTGGGAGGTGGCACCGGGGAGCTGTTTTTT
CASRGGLGGGTGELFF
>TRBV7-9|NA|TRBJ2-1|NA
TGTGCCATCATAGGGCAGGGGCAGTTCTTC
CAIIGQGQFF
>TRBV29-1|NA|TRBJ1-2|TRBD1
TGCAGCGTCCCCCGGACAGGGAAGCACAATGGCTACACCTTC
CSVPRTGKHNGYTF
>TRBV20-1|NA|TRBJ2-7|TRBD1
TGCAGTGCTCTGACAGGGGAGGTGGCCTACGAGCAGTACTTC
CSALTGEVAYEQYF